The clone carrying this T cell receptor beta chain was observed a few times. No antigen is known for it. This specimen comes from a study of regulatory T cells in long-lasting Graves disease. Study as a whole: The criterion for persistent Graves' disease was over 5 years of antithyroid drugs with positive TSH receptor antibodies.

Time point noted: persistent/refractory GD, antithyroid drugs over 5 years with positive TRAb. PBMC RNA served as the TCR library source. Investigators report Graves' disease was diagnosed under American Thyroid Association guidelines. Study-level results: TCR diversity was lower in persistent Graves' patients than in newly diagnosed ones. Whereas new patients shared roughly 910 public clonotypes, persistent patients shared more, at 2,500 to 3,500.

Arm-PCR of CDR3 regions and iRepertoire HTBI primers were used to build TCR beta libraries. TCRdb reanalysed the multiplex PCR reads using MiXCR and keeps one entry per CDR3 protein. The sample lists around 300,000 distinct CDR3 sequences; roughly a fifth were seen once. The clonotype originates from a female donor with Graves disease. The input for sequencing was peripheral blood mononuclear cells (PBMCs), taken when the disease was refractory, from a patient treated with antithyroid drugs.

CDR3 DNA: TGTGCCAGCAGTTACGCTAGAAGCGGGTCGGCGACAGATACGCAGTATTTT. Its translation: CASSYARSGSATDTQYF. The V call is TRBV6-9, the J call TRBJ2-3, with D tentatively TRBD2 (6 bases). Germline lookup yields CDR1 MNHGY and CDR2 SVAAGI. Trimming pared 3 bases from V and 3 bases from J, leaving 19 bases between. The CDR3 sequence is 17 residues long.